A selection of T cell receptor beta chains follows, all from one sample in a study of early T cells in non-severe SARS-CoV-2 infection. TCRdb independently ran MiXCR on the 5' RACE reads; one entry per CDR3 protein. Altogether approximately 52,000 distinct CDR3 sequences are present, 15% being singletons, with the ten largest covering over 8%. Sequencing used whole blood, obtained at baseline. Receptors were obtained from an adult who was a healthcare worker with PCR-confirmed SARS-CoV-2 infection or an uninfected control (not recorded which). CDR3s include the opening cysteine and the closing phenylalanine or tryptophan. A D gene is named only where the DNA matches it firmly. The size entry is marked missing in some rows and otherwise reads once, few, many or a size class.

D: NA
size: few
J: TRBJ1-4
V: TRBV12-3/TRBV12-4
DNA: TGTGCCAGCAGTCTCCTGCGAACGTCAACTAATGAAAAACTGTTTTTT
CDR3: CASSLLRTSTNEKLFF

D: NA
size: NA
J: TRBJ1-1
V: TRBV5-1
DNA: TGCGCCAGCAGCCGACCGGAAGGGACTGAAGCTTTCTTT
CDR3: CASSRPEGTEAFF

D: NA
size: once
J: TRBJ1-1
V: TRBV5-1
DNA: TGCGCCAGCATGGCAACAGGACCGTCTATAGCTGAAGCTTTCTTT
CDR3: CASMATGPSIAEAFF

D: NA
size: many
J: TRBJ1-1
V: TRBV7-2
DNA: TGTGCCAGCAGCTTAGGAGACTCGAGAACCACTGAAGCTTTCTTT
CDR3: CASSLGDSRTTEAFF

D: TRBD1
size: few
J: TRBJ2-7
V: TRBV29-1
DNA: TGCAGCGGTGGGGACAGGGCCTACGAGCAGTACTTC
CDR3: CSGGDRAYEQYF

D: TRBD2
size: medium-sized
J: TRBJ2-7
V: TRBV7-9
DNA: TGTGCCAGCAGCTCCGGACTAGGAGGCGAGCAGTACTTC
CDR3: CASSSGLGGEQYF

D: NA
size: many
J: TRBJ2-3
V: TRBV12-3/TRBV12-4
DNA: TGTGCCAGCAGTCCCCGCGGGGTGGCAGATACGCAGTATTTT
CDR3: CASSPRGVADTQYF

D: TRBD2
size: few
J: TRBJ2-1
V: TRBV5-4
DNA: TGTGCCGGCAGCGCGGGGGGGCCGCACAATGAGCAGTTCTTC
CDR3: CAGSAGGPHNEQFF

D: TRBD1
size: NA
J: TRBJ2-1
V: TRBV5-1
DNA: TGCGCCAGCTACGGGGACAGGGTTGGGTATGAGCAGTTCTTC
CDR3: CASYGDRVGYEQFF

D: TRBD1
size: NA
J: TRBJ2-1
V: TRBV7-9
DNA: TGTGCCAGCAGCTTAGTCAGGGGGTCGAAGGATGAGCAGTTCTTC
CDR3: CASSLVRGSKDEQFF

D: TRBD2
size: many
J: TRBJ2-1
V: TRBV24-1
DNA: TGTGCCACCAGTGCTGGGACTAGCGGGAGGGCCGAAGAGCAGTTCTTC
CDR3: CATSAGTSGRAEEQFF

D: NA
size: few
J: TRBJ1-3
V: TRBV5-1
DNA: TGCGCCAGCAGCTTACAGGGTACCTCTGGAAACACCATATATTTT
CDR3: CASSLQGTSGNTIYF

D: TRBD1
size: NA
J: TRBJ1-4
V: TRBV29-1
DNA: TGCAGCGTCCGGACAGGGACTGCAACTAATGAAAAACTGTTTTTT
CDR3: CSVRTGTATNEKLFF

D: TRBD1
size: NA
J: TRBJ1-2
V: TRBV3-1
DNA: TGTGCCAGCAGCCAAGACCGATTCCGGGACAGTGGCTACACCTTC
CDR3: CASSQDRFRDSGYTF

D: NA
size: medium-sized
J: TRBJ2-3
V: TRBV6-5
DNA: TGTGCCAGCAGCCTCCAGGGGATTAGCGGCAACACAGATACGCAGTATTTT
CDR3: CASSLQGISGNTDTQYF

D: NA
size: NA
J: TRBJ2-3
V: TRBV28
DNA: TGTGCCAGCAGTGCGCTCCTTGACAACACAGATACGCAGTATTTT
CDR3: CASSALLDNTDTQYF

D: NA
size: few
J: TRBJ2-6
V: TRBV7-8
DNA: TGTGCCAGCAGCGGGCGGGACACACAGCTTTCCGGGGCCAACGTCCTGACTTTC
CDR3: CASSGRDTQLSGANVLTF

D: NA
size: NA
J: TRBJ2-5
V: TRBV2
DNA: TGTGCCAGCAGGGAATGGACCCAGTACTTC
CDR3: CASREWTQYF

D: NA
size: NA
J: TRBJ1-5
V: TRBV29-1
DNA: TGCAGCGTTGTAACCGCCCTTGGCCAGCCCCAGCATTTT
CDR3: CSVVTALGQPQHF

D: TRBD2
size: few
J: TRBJ2-7
V: TRBV4-1
DNA: TGCGCCAGCAGCCAAGCCCGGGCTAGCGGCACCTACGAGCAGTACTTC
CDR3: CASSQARASGTYEQYF

D: NA
size: NA
J: TRBJ1-6
V: TRBV6-6
DNA: TGTGCCAGCAGCCTCGACATGATAGGGAATTCACCCCTCCACTTT
CDR3: CASSLDMIGNSPLHF

D: TRBD1
size: few
J: TRBJ2-7
V: TRBV4-1
DNA: TGCGCCAGCAGCCAGATAGGGACAGGGATCGACGAGCAGTACTTC
CDR3: CASSQIGTGIDEQYF

D: TRBD2
size: many
J: TRBJ2-7
V: TRBV5-1
DNA: TGCGCCAGCAGCTTAATGGAGGGAGGGGAGCAGTACTTC
CDR3: CASSLMEGGEQYF

D: NA
size: few
J: TRBJ2-5
V: TRBV4-1
DNA: TGCGCCAGCAGCCGCGCCACGGGGGAGACCCAGTACTTC
CDR3: CASSRATGETQYF

D: NA
size: NA
J: TRBJ2-4
V: TRBV11-2
DNA: TGTGCCAGCAGCACCTGGGGCGGGGCAGCCGTTCTGAGAGCCAAAAACATTCAGTACTTC
CDR3: CASSTWGGAAVLRAKNIQYF

D: TRBD2
size: NA
J: TRBJ2-1
V: TRBV5-1
DNA: TGCGCCAGCAGCTTGGTCGGGACTAGCGGTAACAATGAGCAGTTCTTC
CDR3: CASSLVGTSGNNEQFF

D: NA
size: NA
J: TRBJ2-1
V: TRBV4-1
DNA: TGCGCCAGCAGCCAAGGAAGACAGGTCGGGAGGAACAATGAGCAGTTCTTC
CDR3: CASSQGRQVGRNNEQFF

D: NA
size: many
J: TRBJ2-5
V: TRBV20-1
DNA: TGCAGTGCTAGAGTAGGGACGGAGACCCAGTACTTC
CDR3: CSARVGTETQYF

D: NA
size: many
J: TRBJ1-2
V: TRBV18
DNA: TGTGCCAGCTCACCGGGCCAGGTGACGAACTATGGCTACACCTTC
CDR3: CASSPGQVTNYGYTF

D: NA
size: NA
J: TRBJ1-5
V: TRBV28
DNA: TGTGCCAGCAGTTTAGGCAACCTGCTAGGGCAGCCCCAGCATTTT
CDR3: CASSLGNLLGQPQHF

D: NA
size: few
J: TRBJ1-1
V: TRBV20-1
DNA: TGCAGTGCTACCGCCGGGTGGGGGAACACTGAAGCTTTCTTT
CDR3: CSATAGWGNTEAFF

D: NA
size: few
J: TRBJ2-1
V: TRBV3-1
DNA: TGTGCCAGCAGCCACCTTAGCGACAATGAGCAGTTCTTC
CDR3: CASSHLSDNEQFF

D: NA
size: NA
J: TRBJ2-7
V: TRBV30
DNA: TGTGCCTGGAGTGTCAACTACGAGCAGTACTTC
CDR3: CAWSVNYEQYF

D: NA
size: NA
J: TRBJ2-7
V: TRBV6-5
DNA: TGTGCCAGCAGTTACGTTAGGAGCTACGAGCAGTACTTC
CDR3: CASSYVRSYEQYF

D: TRBD2
size: few
J: TRBJ2-7
V: TRBV4-2
DNA: TGTGCCAGCAGCCAAGGCCTAGCGGCACTCTACGAGCAGTACTTC
CDR3: CASSQGLAALYEQYF

D: NA
size: NA
J: TRBJ2-7
V: TRBV5-1
DNA: TGCGCCAGCCGGATCGGGGACCTTGGGGAGCAGTACTTC
CDR3: CASRIGDLGEQYF

D: NA
size: NA
J: TRBJ2-7
V: TRBV18
DNA: TGTGCCAGCTCACCACCGGGCGGGACCTGGTCCTACGAGCAGTACTTC
CDR3: CASSPPGGTWSYEQYF

D: TRBD2
size: NA
J: TRBJ2-7
V: TRBV5-1
DNA: TGCGCCAGCAGCTTGGCGGGGGGAGGACCCTACGAGCAGTACTTC
CDR3: CASSLAGGGPYEQYF

D: NA
size: NA
J: TRBJ1-6
V: TRBV20-1
DNA: TGCAGTGGGACTATCGACGGGTCCTATAATTCACCCCTCCACTTT
CDR3: CSGTIDGSYNSPLHF

D: TRBD1
size: few
J: TRBJ1-5
V: TRBV4-1
DNA: TGCGCCAGCAGCCCAACAGGGGCGGGCAATCAGCCCCAGCATTTT
CDR3: CASSPTGAGNQPQHF

D: NA
size: NA
J: TRBJ2-3
V: TRBV28
DNA: TGTGCCAGCAGCCCCGAGGGGGTTAGGGCGACAGATACGCAGTATTTT
CDR3: CASSPEGVRATDTQYF

D: TRBD1
size: NA
J: TRBJ1-4
V: TRBV7-8
DNA: TGTGCCAGCAGGTTAGGGGGCCGTGAAAAACTGTTTTTT
CDR3: CASRLGGREKLFF